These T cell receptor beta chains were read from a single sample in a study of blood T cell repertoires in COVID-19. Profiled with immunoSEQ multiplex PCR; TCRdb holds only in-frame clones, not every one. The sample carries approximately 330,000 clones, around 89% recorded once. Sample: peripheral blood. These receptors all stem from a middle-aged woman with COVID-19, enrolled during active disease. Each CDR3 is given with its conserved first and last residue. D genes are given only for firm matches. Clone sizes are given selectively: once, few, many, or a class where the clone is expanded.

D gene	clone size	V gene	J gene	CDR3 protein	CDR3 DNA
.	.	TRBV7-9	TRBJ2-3	CASSPDSRNTDTQYF	TGTGCCAGCAGCCCGGACAGCCGGAACACAGATACGCAGTATTTT
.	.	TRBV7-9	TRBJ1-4	CASSLNTGKLFF	TGTGCCAGCAGCTTAAATACTGGAAAACTGTTTTTT
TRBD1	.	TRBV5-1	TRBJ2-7	CASSIGQGISYEQYF	TGCGCCAGCAGCATAGGACAGGGAATCTCCTACGAGCAGTACTTC
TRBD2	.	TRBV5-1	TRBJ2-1	CASSLAFPGTSGSVTQFF	TGCGCCAGCAGCTTGGCCTTCCCGGGGACTAGCGGGAGTGTAACGCAGTTCTTC
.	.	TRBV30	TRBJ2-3	CAWRVGSTDTQYF	TGTGCCTGGAGAGTCGGTAGCACAGATACGCAGTATTTT
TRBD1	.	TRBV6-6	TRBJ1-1	CASSYPKTGRGTEAFF	TGTGCCAGCAGCTACCCTAAGACAGGGCGGGGCACTGAAGCTTTCTTT
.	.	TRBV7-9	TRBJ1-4	CASSPRTATNEKLFF	TGTGCCAGCAGCCCGAGGACAGCAACTAATGAAAAACTGTTTTTT
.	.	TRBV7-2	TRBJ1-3	CASSLDPSRGNTIYF	TGTGCCAGCAGCTTAGATCCTTCCCGGGGAAACACCATATATTTT
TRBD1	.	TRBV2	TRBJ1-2	CASSGRPGQSFGTF	TGTGCCAGCAGTGGAAGACCGGGACAGTCCTTTGGTACCTTC
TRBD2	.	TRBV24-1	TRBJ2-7	CATSISGGTYEQYF	TGTGCCACCAGTATCAGCGGGGGCACCTACGAGCAGTACTTC
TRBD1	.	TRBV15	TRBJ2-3	CATSSFGTGGRATQYF	TGTGCCACCAGCAGTTTTGGGACAGGGGGCCGTGCTACGCAGTATTTT
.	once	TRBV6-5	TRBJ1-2	CAIGVVSGTNYGYTF	TGTGCCATCGGGGTAGTATCAGGAACCAACTATGGCTACACCTTC
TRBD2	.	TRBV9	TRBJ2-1	CASSVGMGLPLDERFF	TGTGCCAGCAGCGTAGGAATGGGACTACCCTTAGATGAGCGGTTCTTC
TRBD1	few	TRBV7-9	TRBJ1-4	CASSPHGQGQLFF	TGTGCCAGCAGCCCGCATGGACAGGGACAACTGTTTTTT
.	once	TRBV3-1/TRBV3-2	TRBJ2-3	CASSLGLTRGDTQYF	TGTGCCAGCAGTCTGGGACTTACTAGAGGAGATACGCAGTATTTT
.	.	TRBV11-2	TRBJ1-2	CASSFSRAFSTF	TGTGCCAGCAGCTTTTCCAGGGCCTTTTCCACCTTC
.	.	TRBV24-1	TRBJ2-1	CATSDRGFSGDEQFF	TGTGCCACCAGTGACCGGGGATTCAGTGGCGATGAGCAGTTCTTC
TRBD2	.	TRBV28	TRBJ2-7	CASSPAGTSVREQYF	TGTGCCAGCAGTCCGGCCGGGACTAGTGTTCGAGAGCAGTACTTC
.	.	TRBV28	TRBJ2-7	CASTLGGPANTYEQYF	TGTGCCAGCACCTTGGGGGGACCAGCCAACACCTACGAGCAGTACTTC
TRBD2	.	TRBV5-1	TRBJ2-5	CASSRRTSEGETQYF	TGCGCCAGCAGCCGCCGGACTAGCGAGGGCGAGACCCAGTACTTC
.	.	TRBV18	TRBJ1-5	CASSPRQDSNQPQHF	TGTGCCAGCTCACCTAGACAGGATAGCAATCAGCCCCAGCATTTT
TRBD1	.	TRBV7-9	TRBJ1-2	CASSLEGAGNYGYTF	TGTGCCAGCAGCTTAGAGGGGGCAGGGAACTATGGCTACACCTTC
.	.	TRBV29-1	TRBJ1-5	CSVEDGNQPQHF	TGCAGCGTTGAAGACGGGAATCAGCCCCAGCATTTT
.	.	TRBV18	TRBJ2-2	CASSLNTGELFF	TGTGCCAGCTCACTAAACACCGGGGAGCTGTTTTTT
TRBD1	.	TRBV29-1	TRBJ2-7	CSVSRQGSSYEQYF	TGCAGCGTGAGTCGACAGGGGAGCTCCTACGAGCAGTACTTC
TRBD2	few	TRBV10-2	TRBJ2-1	CASSEREGSYNEQFF	TGCGCCAGCAGTGAGCGGGAGGGCTCCTACAATGAGCAGTTCTTC
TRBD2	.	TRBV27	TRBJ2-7	CASSLKGTSVSSYEQYF	TGTGCCAGCAGCCTTAAGGGGACTAGCGTAAGCTCCTACGAGCAGTACTTC
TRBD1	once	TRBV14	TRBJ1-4	CASSQEKTGGNEKLFF	TGTGCCAGCAGCCAGGAAAAGACAGGGGGTAATGAAAAACTGTTTTTT
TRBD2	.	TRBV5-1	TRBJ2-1	CASSFLAGGDEQFF	TGCGCCAGCAGCTTCTTAGCGGGAGGCGATGAGCAGTTCTTC
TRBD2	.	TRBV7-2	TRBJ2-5	CASSPGLAGTRAETQYF	TGTGCCAGCAGCCCCGGACTAGCGGGAACGAGGGCAGAGACCCAGTACTTC
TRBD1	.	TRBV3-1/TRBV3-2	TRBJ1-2	CASSPSGQGPANYGYTF	TGTGCCAGCAGTCCCTCAGGACAGGGCCCCGCTAACTATGGCTACACCTTC
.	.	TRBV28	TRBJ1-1	CASILQGAEAFF	TGTGCCAGCATACTACAAGGTGCTGAAGCTTTCTTT
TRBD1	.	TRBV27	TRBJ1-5	CASSSDRDGVGQPQHF	TGTGCCAGCAGTTCCGACAGGGATGGAGTGGGGCAGCCCCAGCATTTT
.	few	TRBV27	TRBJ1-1	CASRQQPAEAFF	TGTGCCAGCAGGCAGCAACCAGCGGAAGCTTTCTTT
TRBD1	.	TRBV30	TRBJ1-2	CAWSVQRQGVYGYTF	TGTGCCTGGAGTGTACAAAGGCAGGGGGTTTATGGCTACACCTTC
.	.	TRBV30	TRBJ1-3	CAWSRATGNTIYF	TGTGCCTGGAGCAGGGCTACTGGAAACACCATATATTTT
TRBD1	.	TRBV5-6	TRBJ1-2	CASSWRTGRLDYGYTF	TGTGCCAGCAGCTGGCGGACAGGGCGGTTAGACTATGGCTACACCTTC
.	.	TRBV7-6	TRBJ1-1	CASRSPGQRDTEAFF	TGTGCCAGCAGAAGCCCGGGACAAAGGGACACTGAAGCTTTCTTT
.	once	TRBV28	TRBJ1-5	CASSLLQGWQPQHF	TGTGCCAGCAGTTTATTACAGGGTTGGCAGCCCCAGCATTTT
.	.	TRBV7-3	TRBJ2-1	CASSFATSLYNEQFF	TGTGCCAGCAGCTTCGCGACTAGTCTCTACAATGAGCAGTTCTTC
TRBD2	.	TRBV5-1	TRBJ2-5	CASSPPGLEGETQYF	TGCGCCAGCAGCCCACCGGGACTAGAAGGCGAGACCCAGTACTTC
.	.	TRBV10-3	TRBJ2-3	CAISDGGTTDTQYF	TGTGCCATCAGTGACGGCGGGACCACAGATACGCAGTATTTT
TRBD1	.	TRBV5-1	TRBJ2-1	CASSEGQGSSFYNEQFF	TGCGCCAGCAGCGAGGGACAGGGATCGAGTTTTTACAATGAGCAGTTCTTC
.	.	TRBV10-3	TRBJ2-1	CAISPGLKEQFF	TGTGCCATCAGTCCGGGACTCAAGGAGCAGTTCTTC
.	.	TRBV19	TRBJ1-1	CASSAKGDTEAFF	TGTGCCAGTAGTGCGAAGGGGGACACTGAAGCTTTCTTT
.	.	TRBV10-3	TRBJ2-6	CAISRPPGGPPSGANVLTF	TGTGCCATCAGTAGGCCCCCCGGCGGCCCTCCCTCTGGGGCCAACGTCCTGACTTTC
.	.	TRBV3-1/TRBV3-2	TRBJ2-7	CASSQVQGLGEQYF	TGTGCCAGCAGCCAAGTCCAGGGGCTCGGGGAGCAGTACTTC
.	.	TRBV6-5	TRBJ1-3	CASRVVSGNTIYF	TGTGCCAGCAGGGTAGTCTCTGGAAACACCATATATTTT
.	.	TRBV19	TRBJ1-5	CASSMGRQLNQPQHF	TGTGCCAGTAGTATGGGCCGCCAACTCAATCAGCCCCAGCATTTT
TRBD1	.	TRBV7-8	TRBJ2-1	CASWTGRNNEQFF	TGTGCCAGCTGGACAGGACGGAACAATGAGCAGTTCTTC
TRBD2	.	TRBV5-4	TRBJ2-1	CASSPGGGSYNEQFF	TGTGCCAGCAGCCCGGGGGGGGGCTCCTACAATGAGCAGTTCTTC
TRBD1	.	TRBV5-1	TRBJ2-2	CASSLTPRTGGRSGELFF	TGCGCCAGCAGCCTTACCCCCCGGACAGGGGGACGAAGCGGGGAGCTGTTTTTT
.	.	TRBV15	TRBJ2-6	CAIRSGIGSGANVLTF	TGTGCCATCCGCTCGGGGATTGGCTCTGGGGCCAACGTCCTGACTTTC
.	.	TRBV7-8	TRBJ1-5	CASSQTELNQPQHF	TGTGCCAGCAGTCAGACAGAGCTAAATCAGCCCCAGCATTTT
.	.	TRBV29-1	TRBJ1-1	CSVASRNTEAFF	TGCAGCGTTGCCTCCAGGAACACTGAAGCTTTCTTT
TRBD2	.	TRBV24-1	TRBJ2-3	CATSDLAGVSIDTQYF	TGTGCCACCAGTGATTTGGCGGGGGTGTCAATAGATACGCAGTATTTT
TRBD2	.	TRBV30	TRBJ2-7	CAWSVRGLAGGAYEQYF	TGTGCCTGGAGTGTACGTGGACTAGCGGGAGGCGCCTACGAGCAGTACTTC
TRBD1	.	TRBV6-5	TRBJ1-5	CASRGTGLDQPQHF	TGTGCCAGCAGGGGGACAGGGTTAGATCAGCCCCAGCATTTT
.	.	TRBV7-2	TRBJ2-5	CASSLALETQYF	TGTGCCAGCAGCTTAGCACTGGAGACCCAGTACTTC